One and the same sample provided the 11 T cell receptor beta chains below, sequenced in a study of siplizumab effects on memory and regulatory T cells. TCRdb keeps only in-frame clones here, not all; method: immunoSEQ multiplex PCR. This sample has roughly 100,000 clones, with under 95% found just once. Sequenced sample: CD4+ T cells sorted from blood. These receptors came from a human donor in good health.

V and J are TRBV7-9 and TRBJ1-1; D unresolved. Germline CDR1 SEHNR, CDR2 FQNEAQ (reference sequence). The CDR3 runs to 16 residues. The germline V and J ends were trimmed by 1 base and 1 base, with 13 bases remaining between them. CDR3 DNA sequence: TGTGCCAGCAGCTTAGGGGCCCCATGGGCGAACACTGAAGCTTTCTTT. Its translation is CASSLGAPWANTEAFF.

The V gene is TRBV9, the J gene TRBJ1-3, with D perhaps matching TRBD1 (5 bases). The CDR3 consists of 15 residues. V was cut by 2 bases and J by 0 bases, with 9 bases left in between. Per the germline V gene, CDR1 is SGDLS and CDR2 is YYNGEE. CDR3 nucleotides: TGTGCCAGCAGCGTTCGTGGGACCTCTGGAAACACCATATATTTT. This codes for CASSVRGTSGNTIYF.

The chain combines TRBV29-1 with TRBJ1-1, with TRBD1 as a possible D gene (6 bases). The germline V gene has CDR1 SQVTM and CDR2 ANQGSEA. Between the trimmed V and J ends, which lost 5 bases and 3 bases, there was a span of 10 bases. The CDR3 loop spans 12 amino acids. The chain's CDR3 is CSVQGLHTEAFF. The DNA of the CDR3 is TGCAGCGTTCAGGGGTTGCACACTGAAGCTTTCTTT.

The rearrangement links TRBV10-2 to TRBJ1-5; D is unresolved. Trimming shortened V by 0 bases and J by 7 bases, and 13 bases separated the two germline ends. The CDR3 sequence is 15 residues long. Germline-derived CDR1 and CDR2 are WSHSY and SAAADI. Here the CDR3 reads CASSESGGRLQPQHF. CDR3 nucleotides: TGCGCCAGCAGTGAGTCGGGAGGGAGACTGCAGCCCCAGCATTTT.

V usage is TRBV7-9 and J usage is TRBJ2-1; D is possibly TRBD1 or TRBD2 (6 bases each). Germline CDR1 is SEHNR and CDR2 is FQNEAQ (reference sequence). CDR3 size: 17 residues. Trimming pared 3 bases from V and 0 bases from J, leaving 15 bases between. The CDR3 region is CASSFPEGGSSYNEQFF. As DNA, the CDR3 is TGTGCCAGCAGCTTCCCAGAGGGGGGTAGCTCCTACAATGAGCAGTTCTTC.

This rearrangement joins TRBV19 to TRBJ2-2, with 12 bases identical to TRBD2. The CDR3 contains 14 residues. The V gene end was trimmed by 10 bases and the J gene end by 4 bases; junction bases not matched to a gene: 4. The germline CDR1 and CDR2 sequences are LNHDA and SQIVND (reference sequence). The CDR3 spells CATRLAGVTGELFF. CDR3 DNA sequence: TGTGCCACCAGACTAGCGGGAGTCACCGGGGAGCTGTTTTTT.

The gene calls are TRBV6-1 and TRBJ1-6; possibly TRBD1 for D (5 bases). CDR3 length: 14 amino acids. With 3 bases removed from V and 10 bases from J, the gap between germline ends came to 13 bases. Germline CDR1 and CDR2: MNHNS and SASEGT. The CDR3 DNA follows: TGTGCCAGCAGTGATCAGGGAGTGAAGTCACCCCTCCACTTT. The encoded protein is CASSDQGVKSPLHF.

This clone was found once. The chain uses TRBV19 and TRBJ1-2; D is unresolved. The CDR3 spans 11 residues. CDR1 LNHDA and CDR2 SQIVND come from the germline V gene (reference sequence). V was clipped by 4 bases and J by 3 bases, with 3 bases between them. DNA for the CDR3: TGTGCCAGTAGTACCCACTATGGCTACACCTTC. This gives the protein CASSTHYGYTF.

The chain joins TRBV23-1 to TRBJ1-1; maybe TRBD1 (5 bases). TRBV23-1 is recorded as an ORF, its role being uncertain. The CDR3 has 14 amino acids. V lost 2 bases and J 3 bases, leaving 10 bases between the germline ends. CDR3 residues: CASSQPGFHTEAFF. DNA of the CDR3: TGCGCCAGCAGTCAACCAGGGTTTCACACTGAAGCTTTCTTT.

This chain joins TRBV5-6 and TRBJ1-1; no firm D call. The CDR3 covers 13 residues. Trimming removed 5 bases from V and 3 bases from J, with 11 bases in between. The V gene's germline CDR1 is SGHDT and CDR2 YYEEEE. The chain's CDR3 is CASRGRGYTEAFF. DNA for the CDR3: TGTGCCAGCAGAGGACGGGGTTACACTGAAGCTTTCTTT.

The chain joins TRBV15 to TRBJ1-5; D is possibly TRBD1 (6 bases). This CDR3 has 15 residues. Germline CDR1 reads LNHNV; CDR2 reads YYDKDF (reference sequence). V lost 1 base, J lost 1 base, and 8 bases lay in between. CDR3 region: CATSRGQGSNQPQHF. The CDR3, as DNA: TGTGCCACCAGCAGAGGTCAGGGGAGCAATCAGCCCCAGCATTTT.